A single sample is the source of the 5 T cell receptor beta chains below, sequenced in a study of T cells in Graves' hyperthyroidism and ophthalmopathy. RNA transcripts provided the source from which TCR beta CDR3 regions were amplified. The HTBI primer set drove a first-round RT-PCR of the TCR CDR3. TCRdb reprocessed the multiplex PCR reads via MiXCR and lists one record per CDR3 protein. The sample includes a few hundred thousand distinct CDR3 sequences, 35% to 55% of them seen just once. Sequencing was carried out using peripheral blood or thyroid tissue (not recorded which). Receptors originate from a woman younger than 35 with Graves' hyperthyroidism.

The chain uses TRBV25-1 and TRBJ2-2; 14 bases are a match to TRBD2. The V gene end was trimmed by 8 bases and the J gene end by 2 bases; junction bases not matched to a gene: 7. There are 17 residues in the CDR3. Germline CDR1 MGHDK, CDR2 SYGVNS. The CDR3 spells CASLGLAGGHNTGELFF. The CDR3 DNA is TGTGCCAGCTTAGGACTAGCGGGAGGCCACAACACCGGGGAGCTGTTTTTT.

Points on this clonotype: This CDR3 fails to terminate in the conserved phenylalanine or tryptophan, so it likely reflects a read error. The limits of the CDR3 on the DNA are not certain, so only TCRdb's listed CDR3 is given. The chain links TRBV20-1 to TRBJ1-1. Germline V gene data show CDR1 as DFQATT and CDR2 as SNEGSKA (reference sequence). The CDR3 is made up of 8 amino acids, end residues included. This CDR3 reads CSARDRAR.

The chain couples TRBV29-1 to TRBJ2-7, with D perhaps given as TRBD1 or TRBD2 (5 bases each). The CDR3 has 12 residues. V lost 7 bases and J lost 2, with 12 bases in between. From germline, CDR1 is SQVTM and CDR2 ANQGSEA. The CDR3 region has the DNA TGCAGCGCACGGGACGGGGCCTACGAGCAGTACTTC. Its protein product is CSARDGAYEQYF.

In the case of this clonotype: A clone one base away is much larger, so this may be a read error. V and J are TRBV6-1 and TRBJ1-1; D remains ambiguous. This CDR3 is built from 13 residues. Germline V gene lookup returns CDR1 MNHNS and CDR2 SASEGT. CDR3 nucleotides: TGTGCCATCAGTGAAGCTTGGGGAACTGAAGCTTTCTTT. Translated: CAISEAWGTEAFF.

The chain is built from TRBV10-3 and TRBJ2-7; 9 bases match TRBD2. The CDR3 is 17 residues long. CDR1 and CDR2 from the germline V gene are ENHRY and SYGVKD. The V and J ends lost 5 bases and 5 bases, in that order; junction bases with no gene match: 16. CDR3 sequence (DNA): TGTGCCATCAGTACCGCGTGGGGCGCGGGAGGGCACCACGAGCAGTACTTC. Protein: CAISTAWGAGGHHEQYF.